This record looks at one TCR beta chain sequence and its context. This clone's antigen is unknown. Base quality data are lacking; no much larger clone is found one base away. Other DNA sequences in the same sample also yield this CDR3. Patients with a history of autoimmune disease or receiving systemic immunosuppression were excluded from the trial. In every dose cohort, peripheral blood was drawn for TCR sequencing at baseline, cycle 4 day 1, and cycle 7 day 1. The samples were drawn from a first-in-human, open-label, multicenter phase I dose-escalation trial of ivuxolimab. Adults with locally advanced or metastatic melanoma, renal cell carcinoma, hepatocellular carcinoma or head and neck squamous cell carcinoma were enrolled in the trial. Before TCR sequencing, CD4+ T cells and CD8+ T cells from peripheral blood were sorted into separate populations. The data were taken from a study of OX40 agonist ivuxolimab in advanced cancers. About the study as a whole: Ivuxolimab, which targeted the costimulatory receptor OX40 (CD134), was an agonistic, fully human IgG2 monoclonal antibody. Prior anti-PD-1, anti-PD-L1 or anti-CTLA-4 therapy was permitted, and 40% to 50% of dose-escalation patients had received checkpoint inhibitors. Peripheral TCRbeta sequencing aimed to test whether ivuxolimab altered TCR sequence diversity and caused clonal T-cell expansion. Of the roughly 51 patients in dose escalation, 19 had hepatocellular carcinoma, about 15 had melanoma, 9 had renal cell carcinoma and 9 had head and neck cancer. Partial responses occurred in three dose-escalation patients, of whom one had hepatocellular carcinoma and two had cutaneous melanoma. The paper reports the monotherapy dose-escalation portion (N of about 50 patients) of the phase I ivuxolimab trial. Intravenous ivuxolimab was administered to patients every 2 weeks at six dose levels: 0.01, 0.1, 0.3, 1.5, 3 and 10 mg/kg. In the dose-escalation cohort, 70% to 90% of patients were male, and the mean age was around 65 years with a range of roughly 20 to 85.

The CDR3 contains 11 residues, cysteine and phenylalanine counted. Only the CDR3 part of the read is kept: 33 bases, read in frame from the first base. The V end loses 2 bases and the J end loses 4 bases, and a stretch of 4 bases separates them. Based on the germline V gene, the CDR1 and CDR2 sequences are SGHDT and YYEEEE. For sequencing of the TCRbeta CDR3 region, genomic DNA was extracted from the sorted cells. TCRbeta CDR3 regions were sequenced using the immunoSEQ Assay. TCRdb holds this immuneACCESS table with in-frame rearrangements only. Some clones are missing; in checked studies, unresolved V genes explain under half, and the rest has no known cause. The sample table records 45,000 to 60,000 clones; 70% to 85% of these occur just once. The biggest ten clones account for about 1.5% of the sample. Overall study results and their limits: At doses of 0.1 to 3.0 mg/kg, clonal expansion of both CD4+ and CD8+ blood T cells was observed from baseline to week 6. After ivuxolimab, more expanded clones were found on average in CD8+ T cells than in CD4+ T cells. In the 0.1-3.0 mg/kg groups, partial responders had among the lowest normalized peripheral clonal expansion, particularly in CD8+ T cells. The antigen specificity of the clonally expanded peripheral T cells was not determined. Low levels of normalized T-cell clonal expansion were also seen in some patients who did not respond.

This sequence was found in an adult with an advanced solid tumor such as melanoma, head and neck, liver or kidney cancer. Sequencing was performed on CD4+ or CD8+ T cells sorted from blood, taken in a trial of the OX40 agonist ivuxolimab. Here the chain combines TRBV5-6 and TRBJ2-7, with the identity of the D gene unclear. The DNA reads as follows: TGTGCCAGCAGCTTAGGATACGAGCAGTACTTC. Its amino acids are CASSLGYEQYF.